What follows is one T cell receptor beta chain and its context. This entry comes from a study of technical replicates of blood from a few donors. The germline V gene encodes CDR1 ENHRY and CDR2 SYGVKD. V shed 9 bases and J 6 bases; nucleotides not matched to a gene: 8. There are 12 residues in the CDR3. Generated by immunoSEQ multiplex PCR, the TCRdb table keeps only in-frame clones and is missing some. The table records about 80,000 clones, roughly 90% of them present only once. The TCR originated in a human donor in good health. The J gene is TRBJ2-7, the V gene TRBV10-3, with TRBD1 matching over 7 bases. Source material: T cells isolated from PBMCs. CDR3 region: CAILDRVGEQYF. DNA of the CDR3: TGTGCCATTCTAGACAGGGTGGGCGAGCAGTACTTC.